The 5 T cell receptor beta chains below come from one sample, sequenced in a study of T cell changes during pregnancy in multiple sclerosis. The protocol was immunoSEQ multiplex PCR, while the TCRdb copy is restricted to in-frame clones and leaves out a portion. Of 70,000 or so clones listed, 90% to 95% were seen once; the top ten hold 0.7%. The sample was peripheral blood, taken in the third trimester of pregnancy. These receptor sequences come from a female donor in good health, enrolled as a control in a pregnancy study.

V is TRBV5-1 and J is TRBJ1-3; D possibly corresponds to TRBD1 (5 bases). The CDR3 consists of 14 residues. Germline assignment: CDR1 SGHRS and CDR2 YFSETQ. V was shortened by 1 base and J by 2 bases, with 7 bases between the two germline ends. This chain's CDR3 is CASSLSTAGNTIYF. Written as DNA, the CDR3 is TGCGCCAGCAGCTTGTCGACAGCTGGAAACACCATATATTTT.

The V call is TRBV30, the J call TRBJ1-5; no clear D gene. Germline CDR1 reads GTSNPN; CDR2 reads SVGIG (reference sequence). The CDR3 runs to 14 residues. The V and J ends lost 2 bases and 3 bases respectively, with 11 bases between them. This CDR3 is CAWSPDLINQPQHF. The CDR3 region has the DNA TGTGCCTGGAGTCCCGACTTAATCAATCAGCCCCAGCATTTT.

The rearrangement links TRBV11-2 to TRBJ2-2; perhaps TRBD1 as D (5 bases). V was trimmed by 3 bases and J by 3 bases, leaving 17 bases between them. Germline V lookup: CDR1 SGHAT, CDR2 FQNNGV. This CDR3 spans 17 amino acids. The DNA of the CDR3 is TGTGCCAGCAGCTTTCGTGGGGCCCTAGATGACACCGGGGAGCTGTTTTTT. Amino acid sequence: CASSFRGALDDTGELFF.

The chain combines TRBV9 with TRBJ1-3, with a weak D call TRBD1 (6 bases). The CDR3 is 15 amino acids. Germline CDR1 is SGDLS and CDR2 is YYNGEE. The V and J ends lost 3 bases and 4 bases respectively, with 14 bases between them. Here the CDR3 reads CASSAQQGYGNTIYF. The CDR3, as DNA: TGTGCCAGCAGCGCCCAACAGGGATACGGAAACACCATATATTTT.

J is TRBJ2-1 and V is TRBV19, with 10 positions matching TRBD2. CDR1 and CDR2 (germline): LNHDA, SQIVND (reference sequence). V was clipped by 1 base and J by 0 bases; unmatched bases: 6. This CDR3 contains 18 residues. Written as DNA, the CDR3 is TGTGCCAGTAGTATAGGTCCAGCGGGAGGGAGCTCCTACAATGAGCAGTTCTTC. Its protein product is CASSIGPAGGSSYNEQFF.